This T cell receptor beta chain was captured in a study of T-cell memory formation after mild COVID-19. Study-wide context: Clusters were largely donor specific.

The study's findings and limits: Certain responding clones were present in pre-infection memory, suggesting participation of cross-reactive memory. Clones that shrank (day 15 to 85) were balanced CD4/CD8, whereas later expanders leaned CD4+.

This clonotype was observed a few times. Its antigen is currently unknown. Sample barcodes and UMIs were carried by the TCR alpha and TCR beta cDNA libraries that 5'RACE generated with constant-segment primers. TCRdb passed the 5' RACE reads through MiXCR, listing each CDR3 protein once. The table lists hundreds of thousands of distinct CDR3 sequences, less than 20% of them singletons. J was trimmed by 12 bases and V by 1 base; bases with no gene match: 5. CDR1 is SEHNR, CDR2 FQNEAQ, per germline (reference sequence). The CDR3 totals 14 residues. Sequenced input: PBMCs or a T cell subset sorted from them (not recorded which). This clonotype originated in an adult woman who had mild COVID-19 (a few samples of this study predate the infection). Cell type and time point are not known. J is TRBJ2-1 and V is TRBV7-9; TRBD1 matches 11 bases. The CDR3: CASSLGTGGDTQFF. The DNA of the CDR3 is TGTGCCAGCAGCTTAGGGACAGGGGGCGATACGCAGTTCTTC.